Listed here is a single TCR beta chain. This table comes from immunoSEQ multiplex PCR, and its TCRdb copy is limited to in-frame clones, with some not included. This sample yields 600,000 or so clones, of which about 90% are seen a single time; just under 0.0095% belongs to the top ten. The sample comes from a study of shared T cell receptors in the human thymus. In germline, CDR1 is SGHNT, CDR2 YYREEE (reference sequence). This CDR3 region has 16 residues. V lost 1 base and J lost 3, with 14 bases in between. This sample also appeared in a second study, on human thymus T cells. Per that paper: All donors were healthy Finnish infants who were undergoing corrective surgery to treat congenital heart defects. Thymus specimens were resections from corrective heart surgery. Thymic and blood repertoires showed apparently biased V and J gene usage.

The clonotype comes from a boy in the first two years of life with a congenital heart defect. The chain carries TRBV5-4 and TRBJ2-1, with D possibly matching TRBD2 (5 bases). The source material was thymocytes. Here the CDR3 reads CASSLRRRRYYNEQFF. CDR3 sequence (DNA): TGTGCCAGCAGCTTGAGGAGGAGGAGATACTACAATGAGCAGTTCTTC. Together with reference TRBV5-4 and TRBJ2-1, the CDR3 gives the full variable domain: ETGVTQSPTHLIKTRGQQVTLRCSSQSGHNTVSWYQQALGQGPQFIFQYYREEENGRGNFPPRFSGLQFPNYSSELNVNALELDDSALYLCASSLRRRRYYNEQFFGPGTRLTVL.